This TCR beta chain emerged from a study of identifying expanded T cells in peripheral blood. This clone was recorded only once. Its matching antigen is unknown. Here immunoSEQ multiplex PCR was the method, and the copy in TCRdb shows in-frame clones only, minus some. The sample yields roughly 92,000 clones, roughly 91% seen once. Germline assignment: CDR1 SGHTA and CDR2 FQGNSA. V lost 4 bases and J lost 0, with 7 bases in between. This CDR3 has 15 residues. Regarding the study as a whole: Over about two and four weeks, about 17 and 20 clones changed, versus more than 1 between replicates. Approximately two-week clone count variance significantly increased as total template count grew.

No infections or other immune events were documented during collection. The V call is TRBV7-2, the J call TRBJ2-6; D is ambiguous. Sequenced material: blood. This receptor was obtained from a person aged 18-70 years in good health. The CDR3 DNA follows: TGTGCCAGCAGCTATGGGGACTCTGGGGCCAACGTCCTGACTTTC. Protein sequence: CASSYGDSGANVLTF.